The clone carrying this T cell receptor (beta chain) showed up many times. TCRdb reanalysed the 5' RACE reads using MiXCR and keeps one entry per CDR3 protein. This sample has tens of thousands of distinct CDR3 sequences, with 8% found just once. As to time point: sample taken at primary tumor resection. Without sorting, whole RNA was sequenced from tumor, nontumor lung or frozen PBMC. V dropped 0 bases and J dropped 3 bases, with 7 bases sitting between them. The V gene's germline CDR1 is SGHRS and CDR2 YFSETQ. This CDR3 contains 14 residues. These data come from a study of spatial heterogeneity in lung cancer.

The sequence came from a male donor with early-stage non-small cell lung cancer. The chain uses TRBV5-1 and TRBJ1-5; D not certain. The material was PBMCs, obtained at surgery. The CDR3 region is CASSLDGVNQPQHF. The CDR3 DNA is TGCGCCAGCAGCTTGGACGGGGTCAATCAGCCCCAGCATTTT.